These 20 T cell receptor beta chains share one sample of origin, sequenced in a study of T cell responses to AZD1222 COVID-19 vaccine (dated by TCRdb to the early 2020s). The time point label, read with the paper, signifies: about 28 days (+/-7) after the second vaccine dose. Library preparation used the immunoSEQ multiplex PCR assay. Drawn from immuneACCESS, this table holds only the in-frame rearrangements with V and J called that TCRdb kept. Clones are partly lost; checked studies trace under half to an unresolved V gene and leave the rest unexplained. For this sample there are 150,000 to 200,000 clones; 70% to 90% appear just once. The top ten clones comprise 25% to 30% of the sample. Sequenced material: peripheral blood, taken 28 days after the second AZD1222 dose. These receptors originate from an adult who received the AZD1222 COVID-19 vaccine.

This clone was found a few times. This chain joins TRBV10-3 and TRBJ1-1; 7 bases line up with TRBD1. Per germline, CDR1 ENHRY and CDR2 SYGVKD. J lost 1 base, V lost 3 bases, and 5 bases had no gene match. This CDR3 contains 15 residues. The CDR3 protein is CAISDLSGGNTEAFF. CDR3 sequence (DNA): TGTGCCATCAGTGATTTGTCAGGGGGGAACACTGAAGCTTTCTTT.

The chain joins TRBV4-1 to TRBJ2-1, with 11 positions matching TRBD2. J gave up 7 bases and V 3 bases, and 8 bases lay outside the gene matches. The CDR3 has 16 residues. Germline CDR1 reads MGHRA; CDR2 reads YSYEKL. CDR3 bases: TGCGCCAGCAGCCAGGCCGGGACTAGCGGCAGTAATGAGCAGTTCTTC. Its protein is CASSQAGTSGSNEQFF.

V gene TRBV5-6 combines with J gene TRBJ2-5; TRBD2 is a possible D gene (6 bases). The CDR3 contains 13 residues. Germline V gene sequence: CDR1 SGHDT, CDR2 YYEEEE. V dropped 3 bases and J dropped 3 bases, with 9 bases sitting between them. The CDR3 reads CASSSRGKETQYF. CDR3 DNA sequence: TGTGCCAGCAGCTCCCGGGGGAAAGAGACCCAGTACTTC.

The V and J genes are TRBV28 and TRBJ2-2; 8 nucleotides line up with TRBD2. This CDR3 comprises 15 residues. CDR1 is MDHEN and CDR2 is SYDVKM in the germline V gene. V shed 6 bases, J shed 2 bases, and the junction held 5 bases outside the gene matches. The CDR3 spells CASSGAGVNTGELFF. The CDR3 DNA follows: TGTGCCAGCAGCGGAGCGGGGGTAAACACCGGGGAGCTGTTTTTT.

V usage is TRBV2 and J usage is TRBJ2-2; no clear D. Germline loops: CDR1 SNHLY, CDR2 FYNNEI. Trimming stripped 4 bases from V and 9 bases from J, with 12 bases between. The CDR3 sequence is 13 residues long. CDR3 loop: CASSASRTRELFF. In nucleotides, the CDR3 is TGTGCCAGCAGTGCGTCCCGGACCCGGGAGCTGTTTTTT.

The V gene is TRBV7-8, the J gene TRBJ1-5, with TRBD1 matching 7 bases. V shed 5 bases and J 2 bases; nucleotides not matched to a gene: 6. Looked up from germline, CDR1 is SGHVS and CDR2 is FQNEAQ. CDR3 length equals 15 residues. The CDR3 bases are TGTGCCAGCAGCCAAAGACAGGGTGGCAATCAGCCCCAGCATTTT. This gives the protein CASSQRQGGNQPQHF.

J is TRBJ1-5 and V is TRBV6-2 or TRBV6-3; D possibly corresponds to TRBD1 (5 bases). The ends were cut back, 0 bases at V and 3 bases at J, with 15 bases in the middle. The CDR3 spans 17 residues. Per germline, CDR1 MNHEY and CDR2 SVGEGT. The CDR3 DNA reads TGTGCCAGCAGTTACTCGTTTTCAGGGAAAAACAATCAGCCCCAGCATTTT. Its protein product is CASSYSFSGKNNQPQHF.

The rearrangement links TRBV12-3 or TRBV12-4 to TRBJ2-1; D is unclear. This CDR3 spans 12 amino acids. The ends were cut back, 4 bases at V and 11 bases at J, with 12 bases in the middle. CDR3 DNA sequence: TGTGCCAGCAGTTCGTCCGGTCGGCAGCAGTTCTTC. Translating gives CASSSSGRQQFF.

The chain couples TRBV19 to TRBJ2-2; D may be TRBD1 (5 bases). The CDR3 spans 14 residues. Trimming pared 3 bases from V and 1 base from J, leaving 6 bases between. Germline V gene data show CDR1 as LNHDA and CDR2 as SQIVND (reference sequence). This CDR3 is CASSMTVNTGELFF. The CDR3 DNA sequence: TGTGCCAGTAGTATGACAGTGAACACCGGGGAGCTGTTTTTT.

The chain joins TRBV9 to TRBJ2-7; a weak D match, TRBD2 (6 bases). Trimming left V 7 bases short and J 0 bases short, with 8 bases between. Looked up from germline, CDR1 is SGDLS and CDR2 is YYNGEE. The CDR3 has 12 residues. The CDR3 loop is CASAGNSYEQYF. The CDR3 DNA reads as TGTGCCAGCGCGGGAAACTCCTACGAGCAGTACTTC. Full variable domain (rest looked up from reference TRBV9 and TRBJ2-7): DSGVTQTPKHLITATGQRVTLRCSPRSGDLSVYWYQQSLDQGLQFLIQYYNGEERAKGNILERFSAQQFPDLHSELNLSSLELGDSALYFCASAGNSYEQYFGPGTRLTVT.

This chain connects TRBV2 to TRBJ1-5; D might be TRBD1 (6 bases). CDR3 length equals 14 residues. V shed 8 bases and J shed 3 bases, with 14 bases lying between them. The germline CDR1 and CDR2 sequences are SNHLY and FYNNEI. CDR3 residues: CASSGDYDNQPQHF. The CDR3 DNA is TGTGCCAGCTCAGGGGATTATGACAATCAGCCCCAGCATTTT.

This sequence joins TRBV7-9 and TRBJ2-7, with D perhaps assigned TRBD1 or TRBD2 (5 bases each). The CDR3 consists of 13 residues. Trimming left V 4 bases short and J 3 bases short, with 10 bases between. Germline CDR1 and CDR2: SEHNR and FQNEAQ (reference sequence). The CDR3 DNA sequence: TGTGCCAGCAGCTCATGGGACGGCTACGAGCAGTACTTC. It is translated as CASSSWDGYEQYF.

The chain recombines TRBV3-1 (or the pseudogene TRBV3-2) with TRBJ2-7; TRBD2 matches at 8 bases. CDR1 LGHDT and CDR2 YNNKEL come from the germline V gene (reference sequence). The J segment lost 1 base and the V segment lost 2 bases, leaving 7 bases of the junction unmatched. The CDR3 runs to 16 residues. The CDR3 DNA sequence: TGTGCCAGCAGCCAATTCCCGACTAGCGCTTCCTACGAGCAGTACTTC. Its protein product is CASSQFPTSASYEQYF.

The chain employs TRBV7-2 and TRBJ2-2; D may correspond to TRBD1 or TRBD2 (6 bases each). Germline CDR1 and CDR2: SGHTA and FQGNSA. The CDR3 is 15 residues long. V was trimmed by 4 bases and J by 6 bases, leaving 15 bases between them. In nucleotides, the CDR3 is TGTGCCAGCAGCTCCCTAGGAGGGGGGCCCGGGGAGCTGTTTTTT. As protein: CASSSLGGGPGELFF.

The chain links TRBV5-1 to TRBJ2-3; D may be TRBD2 (6 bases). Germline CDR1 and CDR2: SGHRS and YFSETQ. Deletions cut 3 bases from V and 0 bases from J, with 8 bases between. CDR3 length: 14 residues. The CDR3 DNA reads TGCGCCAGCAGCTGGGGGACTAGCACAGATACGCAGTATTTT. Translation gives CASSWGTSTDTQYF.

This sequence joins TRBV27 and TRBJ2-1; TRBD2 matches at 7 bases. V shed 0 bases and J 4 bases; nucleotides not matched to a gene: 6. The CDR3 is 16 amino acids. Germline CDR1 is MNHEY and CDR2 is SMNVEV (reference sequence). The CDR3 is CASSLSALAEYNEQFF. DNA for the CDR3: TGTGCCAGCAGTTTATCTGCTCTAGCGGAGTACAATGAGCAGTTCTTC.

The chain joins TRBV18 to TRBJ2-4, with D possibly being TRBD2 (5 bases). Germline V gene data show CDR1 as KGHSH and CDR2 as LQKENI. This CDR3 comprises 14 residues. V lost 0 bases to trimming and J lost 5 bases, with 8 bases between them. The DNA for the CDR3 is TGTGCCAGCTCACCACCGGGAGTCGAAAACATTCAGTACTTC. Translated: CASSPPGVENIQYF.

V gene TRBV3-1 (or the pseudogene TRBV3-2) combines with J gene TRBJ2-7; D remains unclear. The CDR3 runs 15 residues. V shed 0 bases and J shed 5 bases, with 14 bases lying between them. Germline V gene lookup returns CDR1 LGHDT and CDR2 YNNKEL (reference sequence). The CDR3 here is CASSQDRRYRNEQYF. In DNA, the CDR3 is TGTGCCAGCAGCCAAGATAGAAGGTACCGGAACGAGCAGTACTTC.

The genes are TRBV5-6 and TRBJ2-3; D is perhaps TRBD2 (6 bases). Germline assignment: CDR1 SGHDT and CDR2 YYEEEE. The CDR3 covers 12 residues. The V end lost 4 bases, the J end lost 15 bases, and 18 bases lay between the germline ends. The CDR3 DNA follows: TGTGCCAGCAGCCGGGAGCCGCCACAGGCATATTTT. Protein: CASSREPPQAYF.

V is TRBV6-2 or TRBV6-3 and J is TRBJ1-2, with unresolved D. The CDR3 loop spans 17 amino acids. Germline V lookup: CDR1 MNHEY, CDR2 SVGEGT. Deletions cut 2 bases from V and 8 bases from J, with 24 bases between. The CDR3 region is CASSYAFGGRPFDGYTF. The DNA of the CDR3 is TGTGCCAGCAGTTACGCGTTTGGAGGGCGGCCCTTTGACGGCTACACCTTC.